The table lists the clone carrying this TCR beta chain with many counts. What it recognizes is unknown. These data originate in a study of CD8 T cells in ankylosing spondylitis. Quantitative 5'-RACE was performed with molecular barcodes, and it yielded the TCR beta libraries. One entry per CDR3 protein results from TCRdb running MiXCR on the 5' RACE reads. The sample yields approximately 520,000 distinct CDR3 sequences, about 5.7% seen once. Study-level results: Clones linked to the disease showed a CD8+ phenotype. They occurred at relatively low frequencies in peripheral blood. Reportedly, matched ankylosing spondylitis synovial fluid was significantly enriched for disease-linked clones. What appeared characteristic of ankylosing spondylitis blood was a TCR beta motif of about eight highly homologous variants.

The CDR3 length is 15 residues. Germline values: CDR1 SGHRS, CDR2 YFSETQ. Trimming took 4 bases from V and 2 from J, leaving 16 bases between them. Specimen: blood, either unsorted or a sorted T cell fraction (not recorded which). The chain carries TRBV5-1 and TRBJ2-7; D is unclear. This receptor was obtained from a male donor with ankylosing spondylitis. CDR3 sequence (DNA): TGCGCCAGCAGCCCCCAAGGGCAGGTAGCCTACGAGCAGTACTTC. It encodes CASSPQGQVAYEQYF. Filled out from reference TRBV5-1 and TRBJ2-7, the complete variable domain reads KAGVTQTPRYLIKTRGQQVTLSCSPISGHRSVSWYQQTPGQGLQFLFEYFSETQRNKGNFPGRFSGRQFSNSRSEMNVSTLELGDSALYLCASSPQGQVAYEQYFGPGTRLTVT.